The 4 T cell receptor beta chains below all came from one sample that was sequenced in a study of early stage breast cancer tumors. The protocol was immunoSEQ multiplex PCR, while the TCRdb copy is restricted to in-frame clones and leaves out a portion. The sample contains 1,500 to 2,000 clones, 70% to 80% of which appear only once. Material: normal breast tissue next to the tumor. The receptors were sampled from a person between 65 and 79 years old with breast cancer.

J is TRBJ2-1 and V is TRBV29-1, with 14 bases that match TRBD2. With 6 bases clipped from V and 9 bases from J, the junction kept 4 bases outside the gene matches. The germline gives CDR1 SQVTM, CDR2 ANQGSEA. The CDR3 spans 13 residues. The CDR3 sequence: CSVGLAGGAEQFF. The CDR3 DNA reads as TGCAGCGTCGGACTAGCGGGGGGTGCTGAGCAGTTCTTC.

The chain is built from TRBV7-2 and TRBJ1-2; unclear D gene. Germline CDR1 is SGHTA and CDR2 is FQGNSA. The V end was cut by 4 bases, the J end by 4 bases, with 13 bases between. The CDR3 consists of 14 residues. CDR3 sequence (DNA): TGTGCCAGCAGCTACGAAAGCCTGATCTATGGCTACACCTTC. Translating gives CASSYESLIYGYTF.

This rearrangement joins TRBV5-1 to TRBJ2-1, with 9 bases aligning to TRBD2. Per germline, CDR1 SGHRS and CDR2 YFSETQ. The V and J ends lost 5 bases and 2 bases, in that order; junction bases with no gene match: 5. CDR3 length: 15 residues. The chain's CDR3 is CASSKSGGTYNEQFF. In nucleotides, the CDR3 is TGCGCCAGCAGTAAGAGCGGGGGGACCTACAATGAGCAGTTCTTC.

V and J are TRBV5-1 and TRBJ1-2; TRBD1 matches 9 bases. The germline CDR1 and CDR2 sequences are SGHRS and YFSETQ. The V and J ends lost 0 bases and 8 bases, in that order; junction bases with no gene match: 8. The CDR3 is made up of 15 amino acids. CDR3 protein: CASSLAGTGNRGYTF. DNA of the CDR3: TGCGCCAGCAGCTTGGCCGGGACAGGGAATCGGGGCTACACCTTC.